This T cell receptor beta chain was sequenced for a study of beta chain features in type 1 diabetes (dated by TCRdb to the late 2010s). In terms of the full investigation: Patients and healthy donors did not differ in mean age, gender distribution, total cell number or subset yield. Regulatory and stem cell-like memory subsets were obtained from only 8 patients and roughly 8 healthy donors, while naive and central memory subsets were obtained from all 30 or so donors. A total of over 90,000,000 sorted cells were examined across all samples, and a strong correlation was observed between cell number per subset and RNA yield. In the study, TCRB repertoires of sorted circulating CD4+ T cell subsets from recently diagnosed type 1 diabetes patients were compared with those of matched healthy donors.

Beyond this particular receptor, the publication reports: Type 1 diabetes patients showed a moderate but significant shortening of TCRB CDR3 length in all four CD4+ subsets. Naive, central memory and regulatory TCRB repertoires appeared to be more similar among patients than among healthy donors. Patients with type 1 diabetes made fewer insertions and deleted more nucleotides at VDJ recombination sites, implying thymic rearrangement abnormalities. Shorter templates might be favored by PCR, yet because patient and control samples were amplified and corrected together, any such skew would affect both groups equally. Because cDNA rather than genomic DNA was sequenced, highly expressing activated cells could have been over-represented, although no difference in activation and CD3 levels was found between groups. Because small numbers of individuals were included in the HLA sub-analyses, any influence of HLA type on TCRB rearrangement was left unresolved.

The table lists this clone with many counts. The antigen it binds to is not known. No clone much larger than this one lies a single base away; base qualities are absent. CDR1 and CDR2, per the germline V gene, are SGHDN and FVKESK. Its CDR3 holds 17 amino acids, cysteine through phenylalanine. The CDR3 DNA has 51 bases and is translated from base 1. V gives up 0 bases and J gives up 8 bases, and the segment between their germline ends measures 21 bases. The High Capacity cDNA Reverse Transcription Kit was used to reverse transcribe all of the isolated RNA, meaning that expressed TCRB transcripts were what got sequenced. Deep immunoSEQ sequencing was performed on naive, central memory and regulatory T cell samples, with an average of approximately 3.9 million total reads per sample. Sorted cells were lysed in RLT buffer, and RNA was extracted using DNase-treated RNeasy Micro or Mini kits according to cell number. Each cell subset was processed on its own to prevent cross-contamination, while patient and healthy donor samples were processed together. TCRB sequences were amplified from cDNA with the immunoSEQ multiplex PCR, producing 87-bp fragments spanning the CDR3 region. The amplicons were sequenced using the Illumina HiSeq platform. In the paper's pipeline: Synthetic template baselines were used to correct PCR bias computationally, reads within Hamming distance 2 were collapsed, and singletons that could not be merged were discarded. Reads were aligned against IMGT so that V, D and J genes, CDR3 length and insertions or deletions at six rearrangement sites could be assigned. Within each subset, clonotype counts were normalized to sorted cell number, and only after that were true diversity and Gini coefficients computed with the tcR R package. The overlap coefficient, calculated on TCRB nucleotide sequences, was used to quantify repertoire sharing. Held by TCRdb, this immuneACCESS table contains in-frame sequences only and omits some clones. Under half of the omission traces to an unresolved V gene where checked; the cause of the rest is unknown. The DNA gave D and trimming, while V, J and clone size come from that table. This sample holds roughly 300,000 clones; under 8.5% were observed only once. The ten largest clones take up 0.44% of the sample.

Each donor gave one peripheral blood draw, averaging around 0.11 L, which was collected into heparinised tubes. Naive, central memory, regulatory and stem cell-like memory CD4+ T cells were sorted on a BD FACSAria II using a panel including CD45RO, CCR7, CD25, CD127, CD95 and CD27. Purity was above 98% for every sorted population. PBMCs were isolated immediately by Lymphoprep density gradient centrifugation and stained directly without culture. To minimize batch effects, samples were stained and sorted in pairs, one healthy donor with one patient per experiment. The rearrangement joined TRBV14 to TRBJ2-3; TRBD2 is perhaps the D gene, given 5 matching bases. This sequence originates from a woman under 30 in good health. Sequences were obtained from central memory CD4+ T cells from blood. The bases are TGTGCCAGCAGCCAAGATGGCCACGCGGGCAGACCAAGTACGCAGTATTTT. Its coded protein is CASSQDGHAGRPSTQYF.